The 8 T cell receptor beta chains presented below share a single source sample, sequenced in a study of cytomegalovirus exposure and HLA in healthy donors listed by TCRdb under 2017. Libraries were made using the immunoSEQ multiplex PCR assay. Held by TCRdb, this immuneACCESS table contains in-frame sequences only and omits some clones. Under half of the omission traces to an unresolved V gene where checked; the cause of the rest is unknown. The sample table holds approximately 200,000 clones, of which just over 90% were seen once. The top ten clones comprise 1.1% of the sample. What was sequenced was PBMCs. These receptor sequences come from a woman aged 18-29 years in good health and CMV-seronegative.

The chain couples TRBV6-1 to TRBJ2-1, with D uncertain. The V end was cut by 7 bases, the J end by 0 bases, with 13 bases between. The CDR3 sequence is 15 residues long. Germline V gene lookup returns CDR1 MNHNS and CDR2 SASEGT. CDR3 residues: CASKISWSSYNEQFF. The CDR3 nucleotides are TGTGCCAGCAAAATCAGTTGGAGCTCCTACAATGAGCAGTTCTTC.

J is TRBJ2-7 and V is TRBV27, with 7 bases that match TRBD1. In germline, CDR1 is MNHEY, CDR2 SMNVEV (reference sequence). After removal of 2 bases from V and 2 bases from J, the junction contained 6 bases not matched to a gene. The CDR3 totals 15 residues. The CDR3, as DNA: TGTGCCAGCAGTTTAAGAGGGGGCTTCGCCTACGAGCAGTACTTC. This translates into CASSLRGGFAYEQYF.

J is TRBJ2-2 and V is TRBV18, with TRBD2 matching 9 bases. The germline V gene has CDR1 KGHSH and CDR2 LQKENI. This CDR3 comprises 14 residues. The J segment lost 7 bases and the V segment lost 3 bases, leaving 3 bases of the junction unmatched. This CDR3 is CASSPGLADGELFF. CDR3 coding DNA: TGTGCCAGCTCACCGGGACTAGCTGACGGGGAGCTGTTTTTT.

V is TRBV7-6 and J is TRBJ2-2; possible D gene TRBD2, 6 bases. Looked up from germline, CDR1 is SGHVS and CDR2 is FNYEAQ. The V end lost 7 bases, the J end lost 1 base, and 13 bases lay between the germline ends. This CDR3 has 15 residues. CDR3 bases: TGTGCCAGCAAGAAGGGCGGGATGAACACCGGGGAGCTGTTTTTT. Amino acid sequence: CASKKGGMNTGELFF.

This rearrangement joins TRBV2 to TRBJ1-5; TRBD1 is a possible D gene (6 bases). The germline CDR1 and CDR2 sequences are SNHLY and FYNNEI. The V end lost 3 bases, the J end lost 7 bases, and 10 bases lay between the germline ends. This CDR3 has 13 amino acids. The CDR3 coding sequence is TGTGCCAGCAGTGAGGGGGCCCTCCAGCCCCAGCATTTT. It encodes CASSEGALQPQHF.

This clone occurred once. The CDR3 here is CASSYSGGESTDTQYF. The CDR3 DNA is TGTGCCAGCAGTTACTCTGGGGGGGAAAGCACAGATACGCAGTATTTT. This chain uses TRBV6-5 with TRBJ2-3; 7 bases match TRBD2. J lost 0 bases, V lost 0 bases, and 3 bases had no gene match. The CDR3 sequence is 16 residues long. CDR1 is MNHEY and CDR2 is SVGAGI in the germline V gene.

This clone has a handful of counts. This chain connects TRBV11-3 to TRBJ2-7, with D possibly being TRBD1 (6 bases). This CDR3 contains 13 residues. V lost 5 bases to trimming and J lost 7 bases, with 15 bases between them. Germline-derived CDR1 and CDR2 are SGHNT and YENEEA. The CDR3 DNA reads TGTGCCAGCAGCCCTCACAGGGCAGGTGAGCAGTACTTC. It encodes CASSPHRAGEQYF.

The CDR3 nucleotides are TGTGCCAGCAGTACCCTACAGGGGGCGGGAGAAAAACTGTTTTTT. Translating gives CASSTLQGAGEKLFF. The gene calls are TRBV6-6 and TRBJ1-4; 9 bases are shared with TRBD1. Germline-derived CDR1 and CDR2 are MNHNY and SVGAGI (reference sequence). This CDR3 spans 15 amino acids. The J segment lost 8 bases and the V segment lost 5 bases, leaving 9 bases of the junction unmatched.